The clone carrying this T cell receptor (beta chain) has a count of ten or more. Its cognate antigen is unknown. These data are taken from a study of human T cells and chemical hapten exposure. Study summary: Patch testing was performed with 0.01% DPC on the upper back, with reading at 6 days. Study outcomes and limitations: After DPC sensitization, TCRs above 1 in 1000 frequency showed no change. Relative to controls, expanded TCRs formed significantly more large CDR3 similarity clusters.

Time point described: patch test 2, 6 weeks after DPC sensitization. The treatment was: therapeutic diphenylcyclopropenone sensitization with weekly scalp DPC. Patches went on only after blood had been drawn each time. The germline V gene has CDR1 SGHTA and CDR2 FQGNSA. The CDR3 sequence is 14 residues long. V was clipped by 3 bases and J by 5 bases; unmatched bases: 2. MiXCR, applied by TCRdb to the RACE reads, yields one record per CDR3 protein. Here the sample spans some 82,000 distinct CDR3 sequences, 6.6% being singletons. The sample here was whole blood, taken in connection with sensitization to the hapten diphenylcyclopropenone (DPC). The genes are TRBV7-2 and TRBJ2-5, with TRBD2 matching over 11 bases. The TCR originated in a woman in her twenties or thirties with alopecia areata. Some clones in this sample may be carry-over from other donors' samples. The CDR3 region is CASSFLAGGETQYF. CDR3 DNA sequence: TGTGCCAGCAGCTTCTTAGCGGGGGGGGAGACCCAGTACTTC.